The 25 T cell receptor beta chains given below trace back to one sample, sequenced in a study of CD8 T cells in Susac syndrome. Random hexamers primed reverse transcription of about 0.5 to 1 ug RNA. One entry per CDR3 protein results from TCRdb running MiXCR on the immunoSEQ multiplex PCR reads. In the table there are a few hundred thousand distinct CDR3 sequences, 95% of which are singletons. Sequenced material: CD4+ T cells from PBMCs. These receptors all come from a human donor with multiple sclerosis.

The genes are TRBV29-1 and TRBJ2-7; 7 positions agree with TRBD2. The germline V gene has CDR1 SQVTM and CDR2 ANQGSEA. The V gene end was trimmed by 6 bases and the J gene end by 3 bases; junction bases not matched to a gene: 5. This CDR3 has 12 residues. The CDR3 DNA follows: TGCAGCGTCGCCTGGGGGGGCTACGAGCAGTACTTC. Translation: CSVAWGGYEQYF.

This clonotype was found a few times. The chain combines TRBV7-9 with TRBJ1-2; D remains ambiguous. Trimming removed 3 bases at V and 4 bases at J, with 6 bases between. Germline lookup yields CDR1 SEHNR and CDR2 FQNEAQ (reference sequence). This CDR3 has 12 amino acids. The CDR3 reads CASSLDVYGYTF. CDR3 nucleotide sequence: TGTGCCAGCAGCTTGGACGTCTATGGCTACACCTTC.

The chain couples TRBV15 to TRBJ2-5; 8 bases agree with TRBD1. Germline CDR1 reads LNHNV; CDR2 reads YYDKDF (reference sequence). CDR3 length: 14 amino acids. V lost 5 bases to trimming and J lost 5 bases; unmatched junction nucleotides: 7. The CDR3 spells CATSRRQGLETQYF. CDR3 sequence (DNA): TGTGCCACCAGCCGCCGACAGGGGCTGGAGACCCAGTACTTC.

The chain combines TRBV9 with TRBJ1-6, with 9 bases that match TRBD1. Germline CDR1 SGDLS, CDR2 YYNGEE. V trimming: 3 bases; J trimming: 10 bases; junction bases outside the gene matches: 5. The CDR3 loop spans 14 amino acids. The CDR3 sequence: CASSGDRERSPLHF. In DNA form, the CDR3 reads TGTGCCAGCAGCGGGGACAGGGAGCGGTCACCCCTCCACTTT.

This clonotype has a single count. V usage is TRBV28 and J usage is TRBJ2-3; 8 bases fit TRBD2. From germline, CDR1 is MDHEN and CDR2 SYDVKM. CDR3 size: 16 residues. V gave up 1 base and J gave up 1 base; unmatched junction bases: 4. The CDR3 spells CASSLSGLAGTDTQYF. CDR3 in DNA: TGTGCCAGCAGTTTATCTGGACTAGCCGGCACAGATACGCAGTATTTT. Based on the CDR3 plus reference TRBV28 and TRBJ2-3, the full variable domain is DVKVTQSSRYLVKRTGEKVFLECVQDMDHENMFWYRQDPGLGLRLIYFSYDVKMKEKGDIPEGYSVSREKKERFSLILESASTNQTSMYLCASSLSGLAGTDTQYFGPGTRLTVL.

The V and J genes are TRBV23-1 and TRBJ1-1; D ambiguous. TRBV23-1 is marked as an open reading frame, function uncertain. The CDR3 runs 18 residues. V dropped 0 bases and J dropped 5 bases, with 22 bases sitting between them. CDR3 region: CASSQSKGERVNPTEAFF. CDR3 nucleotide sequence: TGCGCCAGCAGTCAATCTAAAGGCGAGCGGGTAAATCCGACTGAAGCTTTCTTT.

In DNA, the CDR3 is TGTGCCAGCAGCCAAGAATGGGACAGGGGTGGGCAGACCCAGTACTTC. Its protein is CASSQEWDRGGQTQYF. This chain links TRBV4-2 with TRBJ2-5; 10 nucleotides agree with TRBD1. The CDR3 has 16 residues. Unmatched junction bases numbered 7, after V lost 0 bases and J lost 6 bases. In germline, CDR1 is LGHNA, CDR2 YNFKEQ.

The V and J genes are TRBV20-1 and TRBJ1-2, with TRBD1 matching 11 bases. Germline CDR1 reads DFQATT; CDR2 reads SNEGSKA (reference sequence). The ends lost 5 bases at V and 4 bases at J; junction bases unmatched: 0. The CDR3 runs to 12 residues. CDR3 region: CSAGQGAYGYTF. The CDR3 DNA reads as TGCAGTGCTGGACAGGGGGCCTATGGCTACACCTTC.

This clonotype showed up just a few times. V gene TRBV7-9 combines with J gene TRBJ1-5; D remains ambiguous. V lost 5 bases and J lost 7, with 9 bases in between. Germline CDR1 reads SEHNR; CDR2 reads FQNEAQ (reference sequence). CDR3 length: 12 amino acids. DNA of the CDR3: TGTGCCAGCAGCCGGGGTGGGCAGCCCCAGCATTTT. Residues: CASSRGGQPQHF.

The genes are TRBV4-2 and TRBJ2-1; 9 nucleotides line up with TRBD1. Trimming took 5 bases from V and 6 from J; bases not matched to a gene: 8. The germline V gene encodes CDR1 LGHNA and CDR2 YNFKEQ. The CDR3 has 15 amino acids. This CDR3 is CASSGRDRESNEQFF. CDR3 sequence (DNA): TGTGCCAGCAGCGGCCGGGACAGGGAGTCCAATGAGCAGTTCTTC.

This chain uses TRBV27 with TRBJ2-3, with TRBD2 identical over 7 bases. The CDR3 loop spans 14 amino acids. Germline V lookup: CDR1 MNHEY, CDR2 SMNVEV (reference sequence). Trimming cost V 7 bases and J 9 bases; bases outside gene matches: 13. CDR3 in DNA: TGTGCCAGCACCACTAGGAGTGCCGGGGGGACGCAGTATTTT. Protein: CASTTRSAGGTQYF.

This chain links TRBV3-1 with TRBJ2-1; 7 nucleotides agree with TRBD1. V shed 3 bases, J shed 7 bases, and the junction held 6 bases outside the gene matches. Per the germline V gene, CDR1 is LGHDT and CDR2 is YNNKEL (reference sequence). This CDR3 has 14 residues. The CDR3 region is CASSHLTGMNEQFF. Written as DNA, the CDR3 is TGTGCCAGCAGCCACCTGACAGGGATGAATGAGCAGTTCTTC.

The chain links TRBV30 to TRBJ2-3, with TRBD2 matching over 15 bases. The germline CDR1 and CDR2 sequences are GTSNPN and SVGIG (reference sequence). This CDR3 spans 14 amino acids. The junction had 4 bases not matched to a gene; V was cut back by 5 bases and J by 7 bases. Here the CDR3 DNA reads TGTGCCTGGGCAGGACTAGCGGGAGGGAATACGCAGTATTTT. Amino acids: CAWAGLAGGNTQYF.

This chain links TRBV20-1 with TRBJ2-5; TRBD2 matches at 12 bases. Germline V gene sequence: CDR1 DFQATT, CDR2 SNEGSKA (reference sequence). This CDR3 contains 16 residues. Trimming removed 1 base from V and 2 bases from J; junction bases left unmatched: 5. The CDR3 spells CSARAPGLAGQETQYF. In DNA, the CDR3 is TGCAGTGCTAGAGCCCCCGGACTAGCGGGGCAAGAGACCCAGTACTTC.

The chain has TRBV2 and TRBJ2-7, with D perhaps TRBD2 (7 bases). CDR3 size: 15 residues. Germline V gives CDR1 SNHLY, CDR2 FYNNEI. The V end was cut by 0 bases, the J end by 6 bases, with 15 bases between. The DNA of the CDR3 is TGTGCCAGCAGTGAAGCTGGGGCGGGGGCCGCCGAGCAGTACTTC. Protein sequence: CASSEAGAGAAEQYF.

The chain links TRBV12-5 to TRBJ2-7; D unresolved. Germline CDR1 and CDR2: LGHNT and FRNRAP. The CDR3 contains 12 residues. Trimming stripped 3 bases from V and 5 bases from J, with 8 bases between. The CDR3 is CASGFRLDEQYF. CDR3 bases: TGTGCTAGTGGTTTTAGGCTCGACGAGCAGTACTTC.

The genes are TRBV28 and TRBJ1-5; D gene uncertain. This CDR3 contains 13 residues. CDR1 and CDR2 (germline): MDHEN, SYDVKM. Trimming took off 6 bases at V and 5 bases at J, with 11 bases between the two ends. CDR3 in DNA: TGTGCCAGCAGAGGACGGAACGATCAGCCCCAGCATTTT. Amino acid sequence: CASRGRNDQPQHF.

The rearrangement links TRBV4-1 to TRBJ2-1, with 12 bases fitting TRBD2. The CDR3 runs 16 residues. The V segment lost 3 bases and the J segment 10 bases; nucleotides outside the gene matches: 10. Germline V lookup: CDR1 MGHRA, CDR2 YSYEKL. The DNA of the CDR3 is TGCGCCAGCAGCCACCTGACTAGCGGGGGTCTGTGGGAGCAGTTCTTC. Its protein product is CASSHLTSGGLWEQFF.

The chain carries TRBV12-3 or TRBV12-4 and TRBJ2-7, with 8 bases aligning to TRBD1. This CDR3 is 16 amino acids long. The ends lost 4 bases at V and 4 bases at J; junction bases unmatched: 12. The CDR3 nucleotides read TGTGCCAGCAGTTCCTCAAGGACAGGGAAGGAGTACGAGCAGTACTTC. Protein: CASSSSRTGKEYEQYF.

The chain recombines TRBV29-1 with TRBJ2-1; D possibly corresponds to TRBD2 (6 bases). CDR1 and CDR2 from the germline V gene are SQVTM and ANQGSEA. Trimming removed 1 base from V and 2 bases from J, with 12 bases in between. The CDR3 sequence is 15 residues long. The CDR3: CSVEGGSGAYNEQFF. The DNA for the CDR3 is TGCAGCGTTGAAGGAGGTAGCGGAGCCTACAATGAGCAGTTCTTC.

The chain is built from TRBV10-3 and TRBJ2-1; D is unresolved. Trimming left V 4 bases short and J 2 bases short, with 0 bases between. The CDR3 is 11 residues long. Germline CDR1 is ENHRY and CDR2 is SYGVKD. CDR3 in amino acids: CAISAYNEQFF. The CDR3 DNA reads TGTGCCATCAGTGCCTACAATGAGCAGTTCTTC.

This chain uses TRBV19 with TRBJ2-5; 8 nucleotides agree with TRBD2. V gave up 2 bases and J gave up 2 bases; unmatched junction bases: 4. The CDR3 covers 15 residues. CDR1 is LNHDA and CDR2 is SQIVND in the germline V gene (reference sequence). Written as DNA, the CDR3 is TGTGCCAGTAGTATAATTAGCGGGGCGCAAGAGACCCAGTACTTC. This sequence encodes CASSIISGAQETQYF. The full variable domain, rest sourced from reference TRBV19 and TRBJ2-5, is DGGITQSPKYLFRKEGQNVTLSCEQNLNHDAMYWYRQDPGQGLRLIYYSQIVNDFQKGDIAEGYSVSREKKESFPLTVTSAQKNPTAFYLCASSIISGAQETQYFGPGTRLLVL.

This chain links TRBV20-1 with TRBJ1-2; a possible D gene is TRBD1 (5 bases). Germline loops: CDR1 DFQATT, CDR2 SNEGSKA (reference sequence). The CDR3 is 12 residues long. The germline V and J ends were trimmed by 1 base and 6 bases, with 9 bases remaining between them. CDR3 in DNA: TGCAGTGCTAGAGTTGGAGGGGATGGCTACACCTTC. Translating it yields CSARVGGDGYTF.

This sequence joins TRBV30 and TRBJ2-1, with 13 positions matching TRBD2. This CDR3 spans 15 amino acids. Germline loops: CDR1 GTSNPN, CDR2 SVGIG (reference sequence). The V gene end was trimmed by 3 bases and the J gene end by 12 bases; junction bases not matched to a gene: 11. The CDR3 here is CAWSTPGLAGVGQFF. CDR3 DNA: TGTGCCTGGAGCACCCCTGGACTAGCGGGAGTGGGGCAGTTCTTC.

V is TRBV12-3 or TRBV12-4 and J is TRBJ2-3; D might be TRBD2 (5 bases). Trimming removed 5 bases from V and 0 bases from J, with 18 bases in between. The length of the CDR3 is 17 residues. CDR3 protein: CASSLYRWETSTDTQYF. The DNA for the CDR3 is TGTGCCAGCAGTCTTTATCGGTGGGAGACTAGCACAGATACGCAGTATTTT.